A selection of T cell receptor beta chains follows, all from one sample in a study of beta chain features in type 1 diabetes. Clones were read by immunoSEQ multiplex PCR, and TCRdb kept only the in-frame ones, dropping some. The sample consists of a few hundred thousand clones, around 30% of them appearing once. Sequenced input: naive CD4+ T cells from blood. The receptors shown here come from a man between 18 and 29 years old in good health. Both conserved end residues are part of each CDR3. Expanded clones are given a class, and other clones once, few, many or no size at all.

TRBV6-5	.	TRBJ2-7	CASSAGQTREQYF
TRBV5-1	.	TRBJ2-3	CASSRGGDTQYF
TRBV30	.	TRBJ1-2	CAWSVRQRFLYGYTF
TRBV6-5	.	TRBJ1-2	CASSSGRTRPYGYTF
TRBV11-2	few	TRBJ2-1	CASRAGTVLYNEQFF
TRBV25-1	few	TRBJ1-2	CASSEHSLNYGYTF
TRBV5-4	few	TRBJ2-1	CASSLDLRDSYNEQFF
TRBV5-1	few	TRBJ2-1	CASSLGTVGFEQFF
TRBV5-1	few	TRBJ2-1	CASSLSLGEIGKWQFF
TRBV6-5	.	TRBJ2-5	CANDRGETQYF
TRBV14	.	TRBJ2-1	CASSPLAGAYNEQFF
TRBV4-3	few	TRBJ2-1	CASSPGGHYNEQFF
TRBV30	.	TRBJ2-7	CAWSKGLAALSKYF
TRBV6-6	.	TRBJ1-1	CASSFPGHTEAFF
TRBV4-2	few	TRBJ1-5	CASSQEGSSSGSNQPQHF
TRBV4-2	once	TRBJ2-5	CASSQDFRLAGINQETQYF
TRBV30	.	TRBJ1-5	CAWNAGGVSNQPQHF
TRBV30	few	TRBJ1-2	CAWSGGYRAYYGYTF
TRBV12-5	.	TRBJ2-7	CASAMDSSYEQYF
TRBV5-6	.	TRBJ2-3	CVSSLDRTTDTQYF
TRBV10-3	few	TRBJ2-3	CAIRGQGSTDTQYF
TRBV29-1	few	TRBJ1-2	CSVDGRGTGNYGYTF
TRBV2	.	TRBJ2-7	CVHPYSCYEQYF
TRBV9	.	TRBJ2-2	CASSVAAGGWTNTGELFF
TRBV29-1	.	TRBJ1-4	CSVLSVNEKLFF
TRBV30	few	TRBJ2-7	CAWSGEAGGPYEQYF